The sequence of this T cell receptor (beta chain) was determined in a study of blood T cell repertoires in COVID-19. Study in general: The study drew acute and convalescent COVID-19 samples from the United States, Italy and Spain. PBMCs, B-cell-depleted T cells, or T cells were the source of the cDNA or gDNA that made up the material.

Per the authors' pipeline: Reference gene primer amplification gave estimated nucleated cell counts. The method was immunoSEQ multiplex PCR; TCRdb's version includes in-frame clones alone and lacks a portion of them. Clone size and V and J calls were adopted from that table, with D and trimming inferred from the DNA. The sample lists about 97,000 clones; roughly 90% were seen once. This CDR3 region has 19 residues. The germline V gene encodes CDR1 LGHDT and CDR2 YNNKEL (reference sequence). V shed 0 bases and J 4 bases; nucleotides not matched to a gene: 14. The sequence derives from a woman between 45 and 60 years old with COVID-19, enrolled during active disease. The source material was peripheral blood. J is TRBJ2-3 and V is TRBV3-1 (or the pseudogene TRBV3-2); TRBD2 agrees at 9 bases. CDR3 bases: TGTGCCAGCAGCCAAGAGAAGAGGACTAGCGTTATCTCGGCAGATACGCAGTATTTT. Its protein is CASSQEKRTSVISADTQYF.